This TCR beta chain is from a study of blood T cell repertoires in COVID-19. Overall study context: Material from acute and convalescent COVID-19 was sourced from the United States, Italy and Spain.

Using immunoSEQ multiplex PCR, the repertoire was profiled, and TCRdb retains in-frame clones only, with some absent. The top ten hold approximately 2% of the sample, which has about 480,000 clones, approximately 90% seen once. Participant ages covered about 18 to 90 years across about two dozen US areas. The sample was PBMCs or T cells enriched from blood (not recorded which). The sequence derives from a woman aged 18 to 35 with acute COVID-19.

CDR3 protein: CASRIEGQPQHF. The CDR3, as DNA: TGCGCCAGCCGGATCGAGGGTCAGCCCCAGCATTTT. V gene TRBV10-2 combines with J gene TRBJ1-5; D not certain. This CDR3 is 12 amino acids long. CDR1 WSHSY and CDR2 SAAADI come from the germline V gene. V lost 8 bases and J 6 bases, leaving 11 bases between the germline ends.